A single sample gave rise to the 5 T cell receptor beta chains below, sequenced in a study of blood T cells in healthy people across ages. Sample-barcoded 5' priming and a J-beta primer mix drove a second PCR of roughly 7 to 11 cycles. TCRdb re-called the 5' RACE reads with MiXCR, one entry per CDR3 protein. The sample records some 1.5 million distinct CDR3 sequences, 35% to 45% being singletons. Sequencing input: blood. The source is a young woman in good health.

This chain joins TRBV6-6 and TRBJ2-2, with a weak D call TRBD1 (6 bases). In germline, CDR1 is MNHNY, CDR2 SVGAGI (reference sequence). The CDR3 extends over 11 amino acids. Trimming pared 8 bases from V and 7 bases from J, leaving 8 bases between. CDR3 loop: CASQGRGELFF. The CDR3 DNA sequence: TGTGCCAGCCAGGGGCGCGGGGAGCTGTTTTTT.

This clonotype appeared a few times. The J gene is TRBJ1-2, the V gene TRBV29-1, with TRBD1 matching over 11 bases. The CDR3 runs to 15 residues. Germline V gene sequence: CDR1 SQVTM, CDR2 ANQGSEA. Trimming took 3 bases from V and 4 from J; bases not matched to a gene: 7. The CDR3 loop is CSVERGTGGTYGYTF. The DNA for the CDR3 is TGCAGCGTTGAGAGAGGGACAGGGGGTACCTATGGCTACACCTTC.

J is TRBJ2-4 and V is TRBV2; D unresolved. Gene TRBJ2-7 matches the end of the DNA better, so the J call may be wrong. The germline V gene has CDR1 SNHLY and CDR2 FYNNEI. The CDR3 runs 14 residues. CDR3 loop: CASSEFQRMGEQYF. In nucleotides, the CDR3 is TGTGCCAGCAGTGAATTCCAGCGCATGGGCGAGCAGTACTTC.

J is TRBJ2-1 and V is TRBV4-1; a weak D match, TRBD1 (6 bases). Matching the DNA end better, TRBJ2-7 makes the J call doubtful. The CDR3 spans 17 residues. The germline gives CDR1 MGHRA, CDR2 YSYEKL. This CDR3 reads CASSQKSRQASYNEQYF. As DNA, the CDR3 is TGCGCCAGCAGCCAGAAATCGAGACAGGCCTCCTACAATGAGCAGTACTTC.

The chain is built from TRBV28 and TRBJ1-2; D remains ambiguous. The length of the CDR3 is 15 residues. Germline CDR1 and CDR2: MDHEN and SYDVKM. Trimming shortened V by 7 bases and J by 0 bases, and 15 bases separated the two germline ends. Here the CDR3 DNA reads TGTGCCAGCACTCCAGGAATCTCAGCTAACTATGGCTACACCTTC. Translated: CASTPGISANYGYTF.